The 22 T cell receptor beta chains in this list originate from one sample, sequenced in a study of beta chain features in type 1 diabetes (dated 2018 in TCRdb). The library relied on the immunoSEQ multiplex PCR assay. All of the isolated RNA was reverse transcribed with the High Capacity cDNA Reverse Transcription Kit, so expressed TCRB transcripts were sequenced. TCRdb's version of the immuneACCESS table is confined to in-frame rearrangements and falls short of the full clone set. An unresolved V gene accounts for under half of the shortfall where checked; the remainder is of unknown origin. In this sample the table shows a few hundred thousand clones, around 19% of which occur a single time. In total, the top ten clones hold roughly 0.045% of the sample. The sample taken for sequencing was naive CD4+ T cells from blood. Sample cell subset or site, as interpreted from the label and publication: true naive CD4+ T cells. These receptors were obtained from a woman aged 18 to 35 in good health.

The chain has TRBV7-2 and TRBJ2-1, with 7 positions matching TRBD2. Germline CDR1 and CDR2: SGHTA and FQGNSA. The CDR3 length is 14 residues. Trimming at V came to 5 bases and at J to 3 bases, leaving 4 bases not matched to a gene. This CDR3 reads CASSPSGNYNEQFF. The CDR3 nucleotides are TGTGCCAGCAGCCCCAGCGGGAACTACAATGAGCAGTTCTTC.

A few counts support this clone. The rearrangement joins TRBV18 to TRBJ1-4; a possible D gene is TRBD1 (6 bases). V was pared by 1 base and J by 0 bases, with 9 bases between. CDR1 KGHSH and CDR2 LQKENI come from the germline V gene. The CDR3 has 16 amino acids. The CDR3 nucleotides are TGTGCCAGCTCACCACGGGACACAGCAACTAATGAAAAACTGTTTTTT. Encoded protein: CASSPRDTATNEKLFF.

The chain carries TRBV29-1 and TRBJ1-2; possible D gene TRBD1, 5 bases. The V gene lost 8 bases and the J gene lost 8 bases, with 15 bases spanning the gap. There are 11 residues in the CDR3. Germline V gene data show CDR1 as SQVTM and CDR2 as ANQGSEA. This chain's CDR3 is CSLQAGGGYTF. The DNA of the CDR3 is TGCAGCCTCCAGGCTGGGGGGGGCTACACCTTC.

V and J are TRBV4-2 and TRBJ1-2, with D maybe TRBD1 (6 bases). CDR1 and CDR2 (germline): LGHNA, YNFKEQ. This CDR3 has 14 residues. V was trimmed by 1 base and J by 4 bases, leaving 10 bases between them. In nucleotides, the CDR3 is TGTGCCAGCAGCCAAGTACTGACAGGCTATGGCTACACCTTC. Amino acid sequence: CASSQVLTGYGYTF.

This clone was seen a handful of times. V usage is TRBV18 and J usage is TRBJ1-1; D remains ambiguous. The ends were cut back, 3 bases at V and 10 bases at J, with 12 bases in the middle. The CDR3 loop spans 12 amino acids. Per germline, CDR1 KGHSH and CDR2 LQKENI. This CDR3 is CASSPGRPLAFF. Here the CDR3 DNA reads TGTGCCAGCTCACCCGGTCGCCCTCTAGCTTTCTTT.

The V and J genes are TRBV29-1 and TRBJ1-1; weak D call: TRBD1 (6 bases). Germline V gives CDR1 SQVTM, CDR2 ANQGSEA. Trimming stripped 3 bases from V and 2 bases from J, with 10 bases between. CDR3 length equals 13 residues. CDR3 nucleotide sequence: TGCAGCGTTGACCAGACAGGCAACACTGAAGCTTTCTTT. Translating gives CSVDQTGNTEAFF.

The rearrangement joins TRBV5-6 to TRBJ2-3, with 9 positions matching TRBD2. Losses at the gene ends were 0 bases for V and 2 bases for J; bases not matched to a gene: 4. The germline CDR1 and CDR2 sequences are SGHDT and YYEEEE. The length of the CDR3 is 16 residues. CDR3 loop: CASSLGLAVLTDTQYF. CDR3 bases: TGTGCCAGCAGCTTGGGACTAGCGGTACTCACAGATACGCAGTATTTT.

This rearrangement joins TRBV4-1 to TRBJ2-2; a possible D gene is TRBD2 (7 bases). The CDR3 spans 15 residues. V gave up 4 bases and J gave up 5 bases, with 14 bases separating them. Germline CDR1 reads MGHRA; CDR2 reads YSYEKL. The CDR3 here is CASSPPQGGTGELFF. The DNA for the CDR3 is TGCGCCAGCAGCCCACCACAGGGAGGGACCGGGGAGCTGTTTTTT.

Only a few counts were recorded for this clone. V is TRBV7-2 and J is TRBJ1-2, with D unresolved. V lost 3 bases and J 8 bases, leaving 13 bases between the germline ends. Germline CDR1 is SGHTA and CDR2 is FQGNSA. This CDR3 comprises 13 residues. The CDR3 is CASSFETSRGYTF. DNA of the CDR3: TGTGCCAGCAGCTTCGAGACCTCGAGGGGCTACACCTTC.

This clone turned up a few times. This chain connects TRBV11-2 to TRBJ2-1; 10 bases agree with TRBD2. The CDR3 is 13 residues long. CDR1 is SGHAT, CDR2 FQNNGV, per germline. Trimming took 4 bases from V and 12 from J; bases not matched to a gene: 6. The CDR3 DNA sequence: TGTGCCAGCAGCTCCCTCGAGCGGGAGGGGCAGTTCTTC. This sequence encodes CASSSLEREGQFF.

This clone was observed a handful of times. This chain uses TRBV18 with TRBJ2-3; D not certain. Germline V lookup: CDR1 KGHSH, CDR2 LQKENI. Trimming left V 3 bases short and J 1 base short, with 11 bases between. CDR3 length: 15 amino acids. The CDR3 sequence is CASSPMVGGTDTQYF. DNA for the CDR3: TGTGCCAGCTCACCCATGGTCGGAGGCACAGATACGCAGTATTTT. The full variable domain, in which reference TRBV18 and TRBJ2-3 provide the parts outside the CDR3, is NAGVMQNPRHLVRRRGQEARLRCSPMKGHSHVYWYRQLPEEGLKFMVYLQKENIIDESGMPKERFSAEFPKEGPSILRIQQVVRGDSAAYFCASSPMVGGTDTQYFGPGTRLTVL.

The V call is TRBV7-8, the J call TRBJ2-1; tentatively, D is TRBD2 (6 bases). The V end was cut by 5 bases, the J end by 3 bases, with 14 bases between. This CDR3 region has 15 residues. The germline CDR1 and CDR2 sequences are SGHVS and FQNEAQ. The CDR3, as DNA: TGTGCCAGCAGCGTACGCCGGGAGCACTACAATGAGCAGTTCTTC. It codes for CASSVRREHYNEQFF.

This chain uses TRBV27 with TRBJ2-1, with 8 positions matching TRBD2. With 9 bases clipped from V and 11 bases from J, the junction kept 9 bases outside the gene matches. The CDR3 is 12 residues long. Per germline, CDR1 MNHEY and CDR2 SMNVEV (reference sequence). Here the CDR3 reads CARPLGGRKQFF. As DNA, the CDR3 is TGTGCCAGACCCCTTGGCGGGAGGAAGCAGTTCTTC.

This clone has just a few counts. The genes are TRBV5-1 and TRBJ1-5, with 9 bases lining up with TRBD1. The CDR3 loop spans 14 amino acids. The germline V gene encodes CDR1 SGHRS and CDR2 YFSETQ. V lost 3 bases and J lost 4; bases outside the gene matches: 2. CDR3 in DNA: TGCGCCAGCAGCTGGGGACAGGGAAATCAGCCCCAGCATTTT. It translates to CASSWGQGNQPQHF.

The chain employs TRBV19 and TRBJ1-2; the D gene is possibly TRBD1 (6 bases). There are 16 residues in the CDR3. In germline, CDR1 is LNHDA, CDR2 SQIVND (reference sequence). The ends were cut back, 4 bases at V and 4 bases at J, with 19 bases in the middle. CDR3 nucleotides: TGTGCCAGTAGTACACCCGGGACACACTTTCTCTATGGCTACACCTTC. This gives the protein CASSTPGTHFLYGYTF.

Only a few counts were recorded for this clone. The chain has TRBV20-1 and TRBJ1-1; 7 bases align to TRBD1. Unmatched junction bases numbered 5, after V lost 8 bases and J lost 5 bases. The CDR3 consists of 11 residues. Germline lookup yields CDR1 DFQATT and CDR2 SNEGSKA (reference sequence). The CDR3 here is CSFRGRTEAFF. CDR3 DNA: TGCAGTTTTAGGGGGCGGACTGAAGCTTTCTTT.

A remark on this clone: Distinct nucleotide sequences in the sample also encode this CDR3. The CDR3 protein is CASSLVQGAYEQYF. The CDR3 DNA reads TGTGCCAGCAGCTTAGTCCAGGGCGCCTACGAGCAGTACTTC. V gene TRBV7-2 combines with J gene TRBJ2-7, with D tentatively TRBD1 (5 bases). The V gene's germline CDR1 is SGHTA and CDR2 FQGNSA. The CDR3 is 14 amino acids. V lost 1 base, J lost 2 bases, and 9 bases lay in between.

The J gene is TRBJ2-1, the V gene TRBV2; a weak D match, TRBD1 (6 bases). Trimming shortened V by 6 bases and J by 2 bases, and 11 bases separated the two germline ends. Per germline, CDR1 SNHLY and CDR2 FYNNEI. The CDR3 is made up of 14 amino acids. The DNA for the CDR3 is TGTGCCAGCAGCGCGGACAGTGCCTACAATGAGCAGTTCTTC. Its protein product is CASSADSAYNEQFF.

This clone was found a few times. This chain connects TRBV6-5 to TRBJ1-1, with no clear D. This CDR3 has 14 residues. The ends were cut back, 0 bases at V and 4 bases at J, with 9 bases in the middle. CDR1 and CDR2 from the germline V gene are MNHEY and SVGAGI. DNA for the CDR3: TGTGCCAGCAGTTACTCGGGCAGACCCACTGAAGCTTTCTTT. Its translation is CASSYSGRPTEAFF.

CDR3 nucleotides: TGTGCCAGCAGCTTGGTCACTACAGGTGGTTACGAGCAGTACTTC. Its translation: CASSLVTTGGYEQYF. The V gene is TRBV7-2, the J gene TRBJ2-7; D may be TRBD1 (5 bases). CDR1 and CDR2 from the germline V gene are SGHTA and FQGNSA. Trimming took 3 bases from V and 4 from J, leaving 16 bases between them. The CDR3 is 15 residues long.

The V gene is TRBV6-6, the J gene TRBJ2-3; D possibly corresponds to TRBD2 (5 bases). The germline V and J ends were trimmed by 2 bases and 4 bases, with 13 bases remaining between them. Germline V lookup: CDR1 MNHNY, CDR2 SVGAGI (reference sequence). The CDR3 loop spans 15 amino acids. CDR3 residues: CASSYERVNADTQYF. CDR3 nucleotide sequence: TGTGCCAGCAGTTACGAGAGGGTTAATGCAGATACGCAGTATTTT.

This clone was picked up a small number of times. This chain connects TRBV7-9 to TRBJ1-6, with D maybe TRBD1 (5 bases). Germline lookup yields CDR1 SEHNR and CDR2 FQNEAQ (reference sequence). V lost 6 bases and J lost 8, with 11 bases in between. CDR3 length equals 13 residues. The chain's CDR3 is CASRGRADSPLHF. DNA for the CDR3: TGTGCCAGCAGAGGCAGGGCCGATTCACCCCTCCACTTT.